This TCR beta chain was sequenced during a study of T-cell reconstitution after alpha-beta-depleted transplantation in children. The library targeted TCRbeta and was prepared with unique molecular identifiers. TCRdb ran MiXCR on the PCR reads and lists one entry per CDR3 protein. The data hold a few hundred thousand distinct CDR3 sequences, with around 10% observed a single time. The table lists this clonotype with a few counts. CDR1 is LGHDT and CDR2 is YNNKEL in the germline V gene (reference sequence). The length of the CDR3 is 14 residues. Trimming pared 4 bases from V and 1 base from J, leaving 11 bases between.

V usage is TRBV3-1 and J usage is TRBJ2-7; D is possibly TRBD1 or TRBD2 (5 bases each). The origin of this receptor is a human donor who donated a stem cell graft to a child with acute lymphoblastic leukemia. Material: PBMCs from the stem cell graft donor, obtained from the stem cell graft. The DNA for the CDR3 is TGTGCCAGCAGCCCCCGGGACGGATCCTACGAGCAGTACTTC. It translates to CASSPRDGSYEQYF.